This T cell receptor (beta chain) was sequenced during a study of T cells in narcolepsy. Overall study context: Healthy controls were enrolled alongside patients with narcolepsy type 1 or type 2. Study observations and caveats: Healthy controls reportedly lacked the autoreactive clonotypes serially found in patients' blood. Autoreactive HCRT-specific and TRIB2-specific clonotypes were marked in same-patient CSF-versus-blood CD4+ comparisons. In some patient and control memory CD4+ samples, autoreactive clones were absent.

A remark on this clone: Its antigen is not identified.

Germline CDR1 is MNHEY and CDR2 is SVGAGI. Trimming removed 2 bases from V and 2 bases from J, with 4 bases in between. CDR3 length equals 13 residues. Measured with immunoSEQ multiplex PCR; TCRdb has only the in-frame clones, and not every one. Among over 25,000 clones listed, approximately 89% were seen once. This sequence was found in a human donor with narcolepsy. The chain carries TRBV6-5 and TRBJ1-5; D not certain. Sequencing was done on a sample of CD45RA- memory CD4+ T cells from PBMCs. Written as DNA, the CDR3 is TGTGCCAGCAGTTACACGCGCAATCAGCCCCAGCATTTT. Translating it yields CASSYTRNQPQHF.